Below are 14 T cell receptor beta chains sequenced from a single sample in a study of shared clonotypes between healthy human individuals. Profiled with immunoSEQ multiplex PCR; TCRdb holds only in-frame clones, not every one. The repertoire includes over a million clones, about 77% of them detected once, and roughly 1.5% sits in the top ten. Sequenced: memory CD4+ T cells sorted from blood. Sample subset: CD45RA-negative fraction. Source of these receptors: a man aged 18 to 30 in good health.

Concerning this clone: Other DNA sequences from this sample encode an identical CDR3 as well. The chain recombines TRBV10-3 with TRBJ2-7, with TRBD2 as a possible D gene (5 bases). Looked up from germline, CDR1 is ENHRY and CDR2 is SYGVKD. The CDR3 has 11 residues. The V and J ends lost 4 bases and 4 bases respectively, with 5 bases between them. The CDR3 region is CAISGGYEQYF. For the CDR3, the DNA is TGTGCCATCAGTGGAGGGTACGAGCAGTACTTC.

In this sample, this clone turned up once. This chain joins TRBV5-4 and TRBJ1-1, with a tentative D call TRBD1 (5 bases). The germline gives CDR1 SGHNT, CDR2 YYREEE (reference sequence). CDR3 length: 14 amino acids. Between the trimmed V and J ends, which lost 3 bases and 4 bases, there was a span of 13 bases. CDR3 amino acids: CASSWGGEVTEAFF. The CDR3 DNA reads TGTGCCAGCAGCTGGGGAGGGGAGGTCACTGAAGCTTTCTTT.

As to this clone: The same CDR3 arises from other DNA sequences in this sample as well. V usage is TRBV2 and J usage is TRBJ1-1; TRBD1 matches 7 bases. V shed 6 bases and J 1 base; nucleotides not matched to a gene: 5. The length of the CDR3 is 14 residues. Per germline, CDR1 SNHLY and CDR2 FYNNEI. The CDR3, as DNA: TGTGCCAGCAGCCTCCGGGACAGGAACACTGAAGCTTTCTTT. Translated, it gives CASSLRDRNTEAFF.

The chain is built from TRBV28 and TRBJ1-2; D call uncertain. The germline V gene encodes CDR1 MDHEN and CDR2 SYDVKM. Trimming removed 8 bases at V and 0 bases at J, with 7 bases between. The CDR3 is made up of 12 amino acids. The CDR3, as DNA: TGTGCCAGCCTTACTGCTAACTATGGCTACACCTTC. Amino acid sequence: CASLTANYGYTF.

The chain uses TRBV5-1 and TRBJ2-1; 7 bases are a match to TRBD1. Germline V CDR1 and CDR2: SGHRS, YFSETQ. After removal of 5 bases from V and 5 bases from J, the junction contained 7 bases not matched to a gene. The CDR3 spans 14 residues. The CDR3 region has the DNA TGCGCCAGCAGTAGAGGGGGCTTAGACAATGAGCAGTTCTTC. Protein: CASSRGGLDNEQFF.

The chain is built from TRBV7-9 and TRBJ2-5; D uncertain. V was cut by 3 bases and J by 4 bases, with 9 bases left in between. The V gene's germline CDR1 is SEHNR and CDR2 FQNEAQ (reference sequence). The CDR3 spans 13 residues. DNA of the CDR3: TGTGCCAGCAGCTTTTTCGGTATAGAGACCCAGTACTTC. Amino acids: CASSFFGIETQYF.

V gene TRBV10-1 combines with J gene TRBJ2-3; D is tentatively TRBD1 or TRBD2 (6 bases each). This CDR3 comprises 13 residues. Looked up from germline, CDR1 is WNHNN and CDR2 is SYGVQD (reference sequence). Trimming cost V 6 bases and J 11 bases, with 18 bases left between them. CDR3: CASSEGGTQRQYF. In DNA, the CDR3 is TGCGCCAGCAGCGAAGGGGGGACTCAACGGCAGTATTTT.

The V and J genes are TRBV11-2 and TRBJ2-5, with unresolved D. This CDR3 is 15 amino acids long. Germline CDR1 reads SGHAT; CDR2 reads FQNNGV. The germline V and J ends were trimmed by 1 base and 2 bases, with 11 bases remaining between them. Here the CDR3 reads CASSLGSSEQETQYF. In nucleotides, the CDR3 is TGTGCCAGCAGCTTAGGGTCCTCTGAGCAAGAGACCCAGTACTTC.

This clone was counted between two and nine times. The chain carries TRBV2 and TRBJ2-7; D call uncertain. CDR3 length: 12 amino acids. V was cut by 7 bases and J by 0 bases, with 7 bases left in between. Germline assignment: CDR1 SNHLY and CDR2 FYNNEI. This CDR3 is CASKESSYEQYF. The CDR3 nucleotides are TGTGCCAGCAAGGAGAGCTCCTACGAGCAGTACTTC.

The chain links TRBV28 to TRBJ1-5; 7 positions match TRBD1. The J segment lost 7 bases and the V segment lost 5 bases, leaving 8 bases of the junction unmatched. CDR3 length: 14 residues. CDR1 and CDR2 from the germline V gene are MDHEN and SYDVKM. For the CDR3, the DNA is TGTGCCAGCAGTCCAACCAGGGGGAGGCAGCCCCAGCATTTT. Encoded protein: CASSPTRGRQPQHF.

The V call is TRBV28, the J call TRBJ1-2, with unresolved D. Germline CDR1 is MDHEN and CDR2 is SYDVKM. CDR3 length: 10 residues. Trimming stripped 5 bases from V and 8 bases from J, with 6 bases between. The CDR3, as DNA: TGTGCCAGCAGTCGTTGGGGCTACACCTTC. The encoded protein is CASSRWGYTF.

V is TRBV29-1 and J is TRBJ2-3, with 9 bases aligning to TRBD2. This CDR3 region has 13 residues. Germline V gene data show CDR1 as SQVTM and CDR2 as ANQGSEA. V trimming: 3 bases; J trimming: 6 bases; junction bases outside the gene matches: 4. The CDR3 coding sequence is TGCAGCGTTGAGAGTAGCGGGAGCGATACGCAGTATTTT. This sequence encodes CSVESSGSDTQYF.

To note about this clone: Other DNA sequences in this sample translate to the same CDR3. The chain couples TRBV30 to TRBJ1-2; D possibly corresponds to TRBD1 (6 bases). The V and J ends lost 2 bases and 5 bases respectively, with 12 bases between them. This CDR3 is built from 13 residues. Germline lookup yields CDR1 GTSNPN and CDR2 SVGIG (reference sequence). The CDR3 bases are TGTGCCTGGAGTATCCAGGGGAATTATGGCTACACCTTC. It codes for CAWSIQGNYGYTF.

In its sample, this clone was seen many times. The chain is built from TRBV5-1 and TRBJ1-2; possibly TRBD1 for D (6 bases). The ends were cut back, 0 bases at V and 6 bases at J, with 18 bases in the middle. From germline, CDR1 is SGHRS and CDR2 YFSETQ. The CDR3 consists of 16 residues. The CDR3: CASSLALTQGTDGYTF. The CDR3 DNA reads as TGCGCCAGCAGCTTGGCTTTAACACAGGGTACGGATGGCTACACCTTC.